This T cell receptor (beta chain) was captured by sequencing in a study of cytomegalovirus exposure and HLA in healthy donors (dated by TCRdb to 2016 to 2017). Study-level background: An earlier analysis of about 530 of the donors reported approximately 260 Gb of sequence data and about 120 million unique TCR beta sequences obtained from about 170 million T cells. Roughly five DR-DQ haplotypes were handled as single units for association and clustering, since linkage in the cohort was strong. The study was designed to test whether signatures of past pathogen exposure could be identified by cataloging public T cell receptors. Both class I and class II loci were covered by HLA typing, at four-digit resolution. Typing coverage varied by locus: about 629-630 donors for A, B, C, DRB1 and DQB1; more than 500 for DQA1; more than 600 for DPA1; 450 to 480 for DPB1. Donor age, sex, ethnicity and CMV serostatus were compiled together with the repertoire data. A later analysis re-analyzed previously published TCR beta repertoires from roughly 630 donors and added high-resolution HLA genotyping to study TCR occurrence patterns. Of the 300 to 450 genotyped donors, approximately 81% were placed in the genetic ancestry cluster associated with self-reported Caucasian donors. Across approximately 400 genotyped donors of the cohort, an average of approximately 200,000 unique TCR beta nucleotide sequences per donor were sequenced, and 15% to 20% of those sequences were non-productive. In a later genetic analysis, genome-wide SNP genotypes for about 55% of the 666 donors were used, and that subset was treated as a discovery cohort. All discovery cohort repertoires had been generated using a single sequencing platform. The study combined high-throughput TCR immunosequencing, statistical association of individual TCRs with disease status, and machine learning to predict cytomegalovirus infection status. A separate validation cohort of 100 to 150 different subjects was used in addition to the approximately 700-subject first cohort. To decide whether each TCR beta V gene segment behaved as functional or pseudogenic, an earlier analysis of some 580 of the donors relied on high-throughput TCR beta sequencing. The study profiled the T cell repertoires of approximately 700 subjects by immunosequencing and related them to cytomegalovirus serostatus. Rather than using new phenotypic data, the later analysis identified candidate immune exposures from TCR beta sequences and from how often those sequences occurred across donors. About 280 gigabases of sequencing data and 80 million or so unique TCR sequences were included in an early release covering roughly 700 HLA-typed donors.

Points the paper makes about the study in general: The classifier was reported to diagnose cytomegalovirus status with high specificity and sensitivity in both the original cohort and the validation cohort. In a later analysis, TCR association rates were found to vary across HLA loci, with the most associated TCRs seen for DRB1 alleles and the fewest for HLA-C alleles. In a later genetic analysis, fewer N-insertions in productive TCRs were reported among donors in an Asian-associated ancestry cluster than the roughly 640-donor mean. The cohort was sequenced for TCR beta chains only, and without alpha or paired-chain data the features that could be detected were limited. A total of 164 TCR beta chains were listed by the study as associated with cytomegalovirus. An association between a missense DCLRE1C variant and V-gene and J-gene trimming of TCR beta chains was found in a later genetic analysis and replicated in an independent cohort. The 87-base-pair reads could not distinguish some IMGT-functional V segments, including TRBV6-2 and TRBV6-3, so those segments were excluded. Presence/absence analyses assumed roughly uniform sequencing depth across donors, an assumption that may not hold. Because HLA typing was unavailable for some donors at each locus, only the typed subset was used in association tests. An earlier analysis of around 500 of the donors showed that most TCR beta V segments appeared in productive rearrangements either about 87% or about 30% of the time, which broadly matched IMGT annotations. Linkage disequilibrium might explain the correlated functional status among segregating V segments, but an unknown experimental factor could not be ruled out. CMV serostatus was the only immune exposure information available for the cohort. A further reported finding was that TCR beta sequences accurately predicted the HLA-A and HLA-B alleles for most subjects in the first cohort. In a later analysis, HLA-associated TCR beta chains were found to be more clonally expanded and to have lower generation probabilities than equally common non-associated chains. Several of the top co-occurrence clusters appeared to be linked to parvovirus B19, influenza, CMV and Epstein-Barr virus, according to a later analysis. The authors suggested that the approach could potentially be generalized to other disease states and immunological phenotypes. In vitro tests confirmed that three of the cytomegalovirus-associated TCR beta chains recognize cytomegalovirus antigens. In a later analysis, most CMV-associated TCR beta chains were found to appear HLA-restricted, with HLA associations seemingly driven largely by CMV exposure. Assigning TCR associations to individual alleles was difficult when HLA alleles, especially DR and DQ, strongly co-occurred. Specific HLA alleles were associated with 16,951 TCR beta sequences at a false discovery rate of 0.05 in a later analysis. A cluster of highly shared sequence variants was judged likely to be a technical artifact of the sequencing pipeline. Most TCR sequences were observed very rarely across donors, whereas some public TCRs were present in many individuals. Roughly 17 rarely observed V segments, including chromosome 9 orphons, were excluded from the earlier analysis of about 610 of the donors because counts were too low.

This clone was observed a single time. There is no known antigen for this receptor. Base qualities are not recorded, but no much larger clone differs from it by a single base. In total, 600 or so healthy bone marrow donors made up the cohort. All cohort members were sampled while nominally healthy, although unrecorded immune exposures were likely present. The donor tested CMV seronegative, placing the donor among the 350 to 400 seronegative members of the cohort. A peripheral blood sample was provided by each donor, and peripheral blood mononuclear cells were used for TCR beta sequencing. Genomic DNA was extracted from the blood cell samples with the Qiagen DNeasy Blood Extraction Kit. The library came from the immunoSEQ multiplex PCR assay. For the multiplex PCR, a mixture combining 60 forward primers for TCR Vbeta segments and 13 reverse primers for TCR Jbeta segments was used. A multiplex PCR assay on genomic DNA amplified the CDR3 region of rearranged TCR beta genes. Amplified TCR beta libraries were sequenced as 87-base-pair reads on the Illumina HiSeq System. For the original study's pipeline: A later analysis tallied roughly 76 million unique TCR beta chains across the 600 to 700 repertoires, and some 10 million of those chains were shared by two or more donors. Raw reads were error-corrected and collapsed into unique sequences with a nearest-neighbor algorithm that merged closely related sequences to remove PCR and sequencing errors. To assign V, D and J gene segments, CDR3 sequences were aligned to IMGT reference sequences. For a sequence to be retained, a match of at least six nucleotides to both a V gene segment and a J gene segment was required. A rearrangement was called productive if the CDR3 had no stop codons and remained in frame with V and J, and every other rearrangement was called non-productive. CDR3 was defined according to IMGT convention as the region running from the second conserved V-encoded cysteine to the conserved J-encoded phenylalanine. Sequences without an unambiguous match to a single V gene segment were excluded from the earlier analysis of several hundred of the donors. An earlier analysis of about 600 of the donors called V segments functional above 56.7% productive rearrangements and segregating when the between-donor standard deviation exceeded 5%. A statistical classification framework was developed to diagnose cytomegalovirus status using the catalog of TCR beta chain sequences. In a later analysis, TCR nucleotide sequences were compared against IMGT/GENE-DB human TR gene sequences so that V and J genes could be assigned. The TCRdist pipeline was used in a later analysis to assign CDR3 sequences and most-parsimonious VDJ recombination scenarios. A later analysis defined each TCR beta chain by its CDR3 amino acid sequence plus V-gene family, and excluded reads lacking a unique V-gene family. A later analysis removed 550 to 700 highly shared, low-generation-probability nucleotide sequences to deal with suspected cross-contamination and a sequencing artifact. A later analysis calculated a clonal expansion index for each public chain from normalized within-repertoire ranks of inferred template counts. In a later analysis, generation probabilities were computed with a VDJ recombination model fitted to out-of-frame rearrangements, and the resulting probabilities were checked against IGoR. Hypergeometric tests were used in a later analysis to score TCR-TCR, TCR-HLA and TCR-CMV co-occurrence, with a repertoire-size bias correction applied to the TCR pairs. To estimate false discovery rates, a later analysis permuted the HLA or CMV assignments 20 times. A later analysis grouped co-occurring TCRs with DBSCAN, adding TCRdist sequence similarity when clustering within HLA-allele-positive subsets. Co-occurrence clustering excluded repertoires with fewer than 30,000 or more than 120,000 public chains, plus five with anomalous nucleotide sharing. TCRdb provides this immuneACCESS table in a form limited to in-frame rearrangements. Some clones are lacking; in checked studies, under half of them reflect an unresolved V gene, and why the rest are absent is not known. That table supplies the V and J calls and clone size; D and trimming were determined from the DNA. The sample has 90,000 to 130,000 clones on record, about 60% of them singletons. Roughly 2% of the sample belongs to the ten largest clones.

The germline V and J ends show losses of 6 bases and 0 bases respectively, and no gene match explains 10 bases of the junction. The germline V gene specifies WSHSY as CDR1 and SAAADI as CDR2. Including the terminal cysteine and phenylalanine, the CDR3 comprises 17 residues. Of the read, only the CDR3 DNA is kept; its 51 bases are in frame from base 1. The specimen was PBMCs. Here the chain combines TRBV10-2 and TRBJ2-2, and 7 junctional nucleotides match TRBD1. The clonotype originates from a woman in her twenties or thirties in good health and CMV-seronegative. The CDR3 here reads CASSEDRPLANTGELFF. The DNA is TGCGCCAGCAGCGAGGACAGGCCGCTAGCGAACACCGGGGAGCTGTTTTTT.